These 32 T cell receptor beta chains came from one sample sequenced in a study of cytomegalovirus exposure and HLA in healthy donors (dated by TCRdb to 2016 to 2017). Preparation of the library involved the immunoSEQ multiplex PCR assay. The multiplex PCR relied on a mix of 60 forward primers for TCR Vbeta segments and 13 reverse primers for TCR Jbeta segments. Drawn from immuneACCESS, this table holds only the in-frame rearrangements with V and J called that TCRdb kept. Clones are partly lost; checked studies trace under half to an unresolved V gene and leave the rest unexplained. In all, the sample holds 75,000 to 90,000 clones, and approximately 75% of those were seen once. Roughly 4.2% of the sample comes from the top ten. Input material: PBMCs. The receptor source for this set is a man aged 55 to 70 in good health and CMV-seronegative.

About this clone: Additional DNA sequences in this sample encode the identical CDR3. The chain is built from TRBV27 and TRBJ2-2; D not resolved. From germline, CDR1 is MNHEY and CDR2 SMNVEV (reference sequence). This CDR3 is 14 amino acids long. V was pared by 1 base and J by 8 bases, with 11 bases between. The CDR3 DNA reads TGTGCCAGCAGTTTATTTCAGTCCGCTGGGGAGCTGTTTTTT. This gives the protein CASSLFQSAGELFF.

This sequence joins TRBV10-3 and TRBJ1-1; 11 bases fit TRBD1. The CDR3 runs 17 residues. Trimming cost V 4 bases and J 1 base; bases outside gene matches: 8. CDR1 is ENHRY, CDR2 SYGVKD, per germline. The CDR3: CAISGALGQGANTEAFF. For the CDR3, the DNA is TGTGCCATCAGTGGGGCCCTTGGACAGGGGGCGAACACTGAAGCTTTCTTT.

V is TRBV11-2 and J is TRBJ1-6; tentative D call: TRBD1 (5 bases). This CDR3 contains 14 residues. Between the trimmed V and J ends, which lost 2 bases and 5 bases, there was a span of 7 bases. Germline CDR1 reads SGHAT; CDR2 reads FQNNGV. This CDR3 reads CASSLSGDNSPLHF. The CDR3 coding sequence is TGTGCCAGCAGCTTATCGGGGGATAATTCACCCCTCCACTTT.

The chain links TRBV6-5 to TRBJ1-1; TRBD1 is a possible D gene (6 bases). V was shortened by 6 bases and J by 1 base, with 12 bases between the two germline ends. CDR1 is MNHEY and CDR2 is SVGAGI in the germline V gene. This CDR3 spans 14 amino acids. The CDR3 here is CASSQGRGNTEAFF. CDR3 in DNA: TGTGCCAGCAGCCAAGGCAGGGGGAACACTGAAGCTTTCTTT.

A word on this clone: The junction differs from germline at one of its ends, possibly a read error. The gene calls are TRBV7-9 and TRBJ1-2; the match to TRBD1 covers 10 bases. This CDR3 has 14 residues. Germline V lookup: CDR1 SEHNR, CDR2 FQNEAQ (reference sequence). The CDR3 DNA reads TGTTCCAGCACCCGGGACAGGGGAGGGTACGGCTACACCTTC. Encoded protein: CSSTRDRGGYGYTF.

The table lists this clone with a count of one. The CDR3 protein is CASSARGVNEQFF. DNA for the CDR3: TGTGCCAGCAGCGCGCGGGGGGTAAATGAGCAGTTCTTC. The chain employs TRBV14 and TRBJ2-1, with 8 bases aligning to TRBD2. The CDR3 sequence is 13 residues long. Germline assignment: CDR1 SGHDN and CDR2 FVKESK. Losses at the gene ends were 5 bases for V and 7 bases for J; bases not matched to a gene: 4.

V gene TRBV30 combines with J gene TRBJ2-2; 7 bases are a match to TRBD1. V was pared by 2 bases and J by 3 bases, with 6 bases of the junction left unmatched. Germline lookup yields CDR1 GTSNPN and CDR2 SVGIG (reference sequence). The CDR3 extends over 15 amino acids. The CDR3 spells CAWSLGGTDTGELFF. The CDR3 nucleotides are TGTGCCTGGAGTCTAGGGGGCACGGACACCGGGGAGCTGTTTTTT.

This clone has a single count. This chain uses TRBV7-3 with TRBJ2-7; 8 bases map to TRBD1. Germline CDR1 reads SGHTA; CDR2 reads FQGTGA. The CDR3 runs to 16 residues. Trimming at V came to 5 bases and at J to 1 base, leaving 10 bases not matched to a gene. Here the CDR3 reads CASSESQGAFSYEQYF. The CDR3 DNA follows: TGTGCCAGCAGCGAGAGCCAGGGGGCCTTTTCCTACGAGCAGTACTTC.

V and J are TRBV6-6 and TRBJ1-2, with 12 bases identical to TRBD1. There are 14 residues in the CDR3. V was pared by 7 bases and J by 4 bases, with 4 bases of the junction left unmatched. Germline assignment: CDR1 MNHNY and CDR2 SVGAGI (reference sequence). The CDR3 DNA reads TGTGCCAGCAAGGGACAGGGGGCGGGCTATGGCTACACCTTC. Its translation is CASKGQGAGYGYTF.

The chain carries TRBV9 and TRBJ2-5, with TRBD2 matching 8 bases. The junction had 8 bases not matched to a gene; V was cut back by 0 bases and J by 4 bases. CDR1 is SGDLS and CDR2 is YYNGEE in the germline V gene. The CDR3 contains 16 residues. As DNA, the CDR3 is TGTGCCAGCAGCGTAGCGGGGGGGGGATGGGCAGAGACCCAGTACTTC. It encodes CASSVAGGGWAETQYF. Supplemented by reference TRBV9 and TRBJ2-5, the full variable domain reads DSGVTQTPKHLITATGQRVTLRCSPRSGDLSVYWYQQSLDQGLQFLIQYYNGEERAKGNILERFSAQQFPDLHSELNLSSLELGDSALYFCASSVAGGGWAETQYFGPGTRLLVL.

The chain joins TRBV5-5 to TRBJ1-5, with TRBD1 matching 8 bases. The V segment lost 6 bases and the J segment 4 bases; nucleotides outside the gene matches: 12. Germline V CDR1 and CDR2: SGHKS, YYEKEE (reference sequence). The CDR3 sequence is 16 residues long. The CDR3 coding sequence is TGTGCCAGCATCACCATTCCGGGACAGGTTAATCAGCCCCAGCATTTT. It yields the protein CASITIPGQVNQPQHF.

The chain combines TRBV18 with TRBJ2-7; 10 nucleotides match TRBD1. Trimming at V came to 6 bases and at J to 1 base, leaving 6 bases not matched to a gene. In germline, CDR1 is KGHSH, CDR2 LQKENI. The CDR3 contains 15 residues. This CDR3 reads CASSPGQGGSYEQYF. The CDR3 nucleotides read TGTGCCAGCTCCCCTGGACAGGGGGGGTCCTACGAGCAGTACTTC.

This chain uses TRBV11-1 with TRBJ2-1; 8 bases are a match to TRBD2. Germline assignment: CDR1 SGHAT and CDR2 FQDESV (reference sequence). CDR3 length: 17 residues. The junction had 6 bases not matched to a gene; V was cut back by 1 base and J by 1 base. The CDR3 bases are TGTGCCAGCAGCTTAGACCCTACTAGCGGTTCCTACAATGAGCAGTTCTTC. Encoded protein: CASSLDPTSGSYNEQFF.

The sample holds one count of this clone. The chain is built from TRBV9 and TRBJ2-7, with 11 bases that match TRBD2. The CDR3 covers 14 residues. Germline V gene data show CDR1 as SGDLS and CDR2 as YYNGEE. J was trimmed by 5 bases and V by 4 bases; bases with no gene match: 5. CDR3 sequence: CASSFSGGAHEQYF. CDR3 DNA: TGTGCCAGCAGCTTTAGCGGGGGGGCCCACGAGCAGTACTTC.

V gene TRBV2 combines with J gene TRBJ2-4; 10 nucleotides align to TRBD2. The CDR3 has 15 amino acids. Germline V gene lookup returns CDR1 SNHLY and CDR2 FYNNEI. The V segment lost 5 bases and the J segment 1 base; nucleotides outside the gene matches: 2. The CDR3 nucleotides are TGTGCCAGCAGTATAGCGGGGGGCGCCAAAAACATTCAGTACTTC. This encodes CASSIAGGAKNIQYF. The entire variable domain, with the rest obtained from reference TRBV2 and TRBJ2-4, is as follows: EPEVTQTPSHQVTQMGQEVILRCVPISNHLYFYWYRQILGQKVEFLVSFYNNEISEKSEIFDDQFSVERPDGSNFTLKIRSTKLEDSAMYFCASSIAGGAKNIQYFGAGTRLSVL.

This clone was seen a few times. The chain links TRBV6-1 to TRBJ1-1; D remains ambiguous. V lost 5 bases and J 3 bases, leaving 10 bases between the germline ends. In germline, CDR1 is MNHNS, CDR2 SASEGT. This CDR3 comprises 13 residues. CDR3 coding DNA: TGTGCCAGCAGTTTTTTCGGGGACACTGAAGCTTTCTTT. Residues: CASSFFGDTEAFF.

The V and J genes are TRBV30 and TRBJ2-3; TRBD2 matches 14 bases. CDR3 length equals 17 residues. Per the germline V gene, CDR1 is GTSNPN and CDR2 is SVGIG (reference sequence). V lost 4 bases, J lost 1 base, and 7 bases stayed unmatched. The chain's CDR3 is CAWTGTSGGSGTDTQYF. CDR3 coding DNA: TGTGCCTGGACCGGGACTAGCGGGGGCTCAGGCACAGATACGCAGTATTTT.

The CDR3, as DNA: TGTGCCAGCAGTTTCAGTTATGCAAGGAGAGCTTTCTTT. Protein product: CASSFSYARRAFF. The gene calls are TRBV6-5 and TRBJ1-1, with D uncertain. Germline CDR1 MNHEY, CDR2 SVGAGI. V was trimmed by 4 bases and J by 10 bases, leaving 16 bases between them. This CDR3 spans 13 amino acids.

This clone appeared a single time. The chain recombines TRBV7-9 with TRBJ2-7, with unresolved D. This CDR3 is 13 amino acids long. Germline V gene lookup returns CDR1 SEHNR and CDR2 FQNEAQ (reference sequence). V was trimmed by 1 base and J by 2 bases, leaving 6 bases between them. In nucleotides, the CDR3 is TGTGCCAGCAGCTTAGTGGCAGCCTACGAGCAGTACTTC. This translates into CASSLVAAYEQYF.

The J gene is TRBJ1-2, the V gene TRBV7-9, with D perhaps matching TRBD1 (6 bases). V shed 0 bases and J shed 6 bases, with 11 bases lying between them. Germline assignment: CDR1 SEHNR and CDR2 FQNEAQ (reference sequence). CDR3 size: 14 residues. The DNA for the CDR3 is TGTGCCAGCAGCTTAGCAACAGGGTCGCATGGCTACACCTTC. This encodes CASSLATGSHGYTF.

The chain couples TRBV19 to TRBJ1-3, with a possible D match to TRBD1 (5 bases). The germline V and J ends were trimmed by 6 bases and 0 bases, with 12 bases remaining between them. Germline CDR1 LNHDA, CDR2 SQIVND (reference sequence). CDR3 length: 15 amino acids. CDR3 region: CASREQDHSGNTIYF. As DNA, the CDR3 is TGTGCCAGTAGGGAACAGGACCACTCTGGAAACACCATATATTTT.

The J gene is TRBJ1-5, the V gene TRBV4-1, with 10 bases fitting TRBD1. The CDR3 runs to 17 residues. Trimming at V came to 0 bases and at J to 4 bases, leaving 6 bases not matched to a gene. The germline V gene encodes CDR1 MGHRA and CDR2 YSYEKL. In DNA form, the CDR3 reads TGCGCCAGCAGCCAAGAACCGGGACAGGGGTGGAATCAGCCCCAGCATTTT. Protein product: CASSQEPGQGWNQPQHF.

The chain has TRBV19 and TRBJ2-5; 9 nucleotides align to TRBD1. The CDR3 covers 15 residues. Unmatched junction bases numbered 6, after V lost 2 bases and J lost 5 bases. The germline gives CDR1 LNHDA, CDR2 SQIVND (reference sequence). The CDR3 loop reads CASSITPTGGETQYF. The CDR3 coding sequence is TGTGCCAGTAGTATAACCCCGACAGGGGGGGAGACCCAGTACTTC.

CDR3 protein: CATRLYGNEKLFF. In DNA form, the CDR3 reads TGTGCCACCCGTCTCTATGGTAATGAAAAACTGTTTTTT. J is TRBJ1-4 and V is TRBV2; D ambiguous. Germline values: CDR1 SNHLY, CDR2 FYNNEI. With 10 bases removed from V and 4 bases from J, the gap between germline ends came to 13 bases. The CDR3 covers 13 residues.

The chain employs TRBV7-9 and TRBJ1-2, with TRBD1 matching 7 bases. Per germline, CDR1 SEHNR and CDR2 FQNEAQ (reference sequence). J lost 5 bases, V lost 7 bases, and 10 bases had no gene match. CDR3 length equals 14 residues. CDR3 coding DNA: TGTGCCAGCACCGCCGACAGGGTCGAGTATGGCTACACCTTC. It codes for CASTADRVEYGYTF. Using reference TRBV7-9 and TRBJ1-2 for the parts outside the CDR3, the full variable domain is DTGVSQNPRHKITKRGQNVTFRCDPISEHNRLYWYRQTLGQGPEFLTYFQNEAQLEKSRLLSDRFSAERPKGSFSTLEIQRTEQGDSAMYLCASTADRVEYGYTFGSGTRLTVV.

The rearrangement uses TRBV6-5 and TRBJ2-2, with D uncertain. This CDR3 has 13 residues. Trimming pared 2 bases from V and 6 bases from J, leaving 7 bases between. The germline V gene has CDR1 MNHEY and CDR2 SVGAGI. CDR3 protein: CASSYPLAGELFF. CDR3 nucleotides: TGTGCCAGCAGTTACCCTTTAGCCGGGGAGCTGTTTTTT.

The V call is TRBV19, the J call TRBJ2-7; TRBD1 agrees at 8 bases. There are 12 residues in the CDR3. In germline, CDR1 is LNHDA, CDR2 SQIVND (reference sequence). After removal of 7 bases from V and 5 bases from J, the junction contained 4 bases not matched to a gene. This chain's CDR3 is CASNQGANEQYF. The CDR3 bases are TGTGCCAGTAATCAGGGGGCTAACGAGCAGTACTTC.

The chain joins TRBV30 to TRBJ1-1, with TRBD1 as a possible D gene (6 bases). Germline V gene lookup returns CDR1 GTSNPN and CDR2 SVGIG (reference sequence). V was clipped by 2 bases and J by 7 bases, with 17 bases between them. CDR3 length: 14 amino acids. This CDR3 is CAWSQGTTSREAFF. The CDR3 nucleotides read TGTGCCTGGAGTCAAGGGACAACGTCGCGTGAAGCTTTCTTT.

The V and J genes are TRBV7-9 and TRBJ1-6; D is possibly TRBD1 (6 bases). Germline CDR1 SEHNR, CDR2 FQNEAQ (reference sequence). The CDR3 consists of 14 residues. The V gene lost 0 bases and the J gene lost 8 bases, with 8 bases spanning the gap. This chain's CDR3 is CASSLAGGDSPLHF. As DNA, the CDR3 is TGTGCCAGCAGCTTAGCTGGGGGCGATTCACCCCTCCACTTT.

V gene TRBV5-4 combines with J gene TRBJ2-7; D remains ambiguous. V lost 1 base, J lost 6 bases, and 5 bases lay in between. Germline CDR1 and CDR2: SGHNT and YYREEE (reference sequence). The CDR3 totals 11 residues. The CDR3 DNA reads as TGTGCCAGCAGCTTGCTAGGCGAGCAGTACTTC. It encodes CASSLLGEQYF.

The J gene is TRBJ2-1, the V gene TRBV30, with 8 nucleotides matching TRBD1. The germline gives CDR1 GTSNPN, CDR2 SVGIG (reference sequence). The CDR3 has 14 amino acids. V shed 5 bases and J 9 bases; nucleotides not matched to a gene: 12. The CDR3 DNA reads TGTGCCTGGGGTGCGGACAGGGTTTCTGGTGAGCAGTTCTTC. Translation gives CAWGADRVSGEQFF.

The chain uses TRBV29-1 and TRBJ1-1; D is possibly TRBD1 (5 bases). Trimming stripped 7 bases from V and 11 bases from J, with 14 bases between. Germline V gene lookup returns CDR1 SQVTM and CDR2 ANQGSEA. The CDR3 contains 10 residues. The CDR3 DNA reads as TGCAGCGCTTTCGGGACTATTGCTTTCTTT. Its translation is CSAFGTIAFF. Supplemented by reference TRBV29-1 and TRBJ1-1, the full variable domain reads SAVISQKPSRDICQRGTSLTIQCQVDSQVTMMFWYRQQPGQSLTLIATANQGSEATYESGFVIDKFPISRPNLTFSTLTVSNMSPEDSSIYLCSAFGTIAFFGQGTRLTVV.